This paragraph covers one T cell receptor beta chain sequence. The data stem from a study of T cell responses to AZD1222 COVID-19 vaccine. Trimming removed 4 bases from V and 4 bases from J, with 11 bases in between. This CDR3 comprises 14 residues. Germline V gene data show CDR1 as SEHNR and CDR2 as FQNEAQ (reference sequence). Only in-frame clones appear in the TCRdb table, and some are missing; sequencing was by immunoSEQ multiplex PCR. Found here are 160,000 or so clones, around 90% of them singletons; the top ten hold approximately 2.5%. The source was peripheral blood, collected on day 0 of AZD1222 vaccination. This receptor was obtained from an adult in good health. The rearrangement joins TRBV7-9 to TRBJ1-5; D not resolved. This CDR3 is CASSSDTKNQPQHF. The CDR3 bases are TGTGCCAGCAGCTCCGACACAAAAAATCAGCCCCAGCATTTT.